These 14 T cell receptor beta chains were sequenced from one sample in a study of blood T cell repertoires in COVID-19. Generated by immunoSEQ multiplex PCR, the TCRdb table keeps only in-frame clones and is missing some. The table shows 150,000 to 200,000 clones, with about 90% occurring only once. Sequenced input: peripheral blood. These receptors were taken from a woman aged 60-75 years with COVID-19, enrolled during active disease.

The chain combines TRBV19 with TRBJ1-5; 7 bases are shared with TRBD1. With 7 bases clipped from V and 3 bases from J, the junction kept 0 bases outside the gene matches. Germline-derived CDR1 and CDR2 are LNHDA and SQIVND (reference sequence). The CDR3 has 12 residues. The CDR3 here is CASKGANQPQHF. Written as DNA, the CDR3 is TGTGCCAGTAAGGGGGCCAATCAGCCCCAGCATTTT. Drawing the rest from reference TRBV19 and TRBJ1-5, the complete variable domain is DGGITQSPKYLFRKEGQNVTLSCEQNLNHDAMYWYRQDPGQGLRLIYYSQIVNDFQKGDIAEGYSVSREKKESFPLTVTSAQKNPTAFYLCASKGANQPQHFGDGTRLSIL.

The chain employs TRBV19 and TRBJ1-6, with 8 bases fitting TRBD1. J was trimmed by 7 bases and V by 5 bases; bases with no gene match: 10. The germline CDR1 and CDR2 sequences are LNHDA and SQIVND (reference sequence). CDR3 length: 16 amino acids. Here the CDR3 DNA reads TGTGCCAGTAGTCCGAAGCGACAGGGGTTGAATTCACCCCTCCACTTT. This translates into CASSPKRQGLNSPLHF. Filled out from reference TRBV19 and TRBJ1-6, the complete variable domain reads DGGITQSPKYLFRKEGQNVTLSCEQNLNHDAMYWYRQDPGQGLRLIYYSQIVNDFQKGDIAEGYSVSREKKESFPLTVTSAQKNPTAFYLCASSPKRQGLNSPLHFGNGTRLTVT.

V and J are TRBV14 and TRBJ2-5; 10 bases align to TRBD2. V shed 0 bases and J 5 bases; nucleotides not matched to a gene: 3. The length of the CDR3 is 15 residues. CDR1 SGHDN and CDR2 FVKESK come from the germline V gene. The chain's CDR3 is CASSQDRLAGETQYF. CDR3 coding DNA: TGTGCCAGCAGCCAAGATCGACTAGCGGGCGAGACCCAGTACTTC.

The chain recombines TRBV18 with TRBJ2-3; 10 positions match TRBD1. The CDR3 sequence is 16 residues long. V lost 4 bases and J lost 1; bases outside the gene matches: 5. Per germline, CDR1 KGHSH and CDR2 LQKENI. The CDR3 sequence is CASSLSDRGRTDTQYF. In DNA, the CDR3 is TGTGCCAGCTCACTTAGTGACAGGGGGCGCACAGATACGCAGTATTTT.

The gene calls are TRBV19 and TRBJ2-5, with D perhaps matching TRBD1 (6 bases). V was cut by 7 bases and J by 5 bases, with 11 bases left in between. This CDR3 has 12 amino acids. Germline CDR1 LNHDA, CDR2 SQIVND (reference sequence). The CDR3 protein is CASKAGEETQYF. The DNA for the CDR3 is TGTGCCAGTAAAGCAGGGGAGGAGACCCAGTACTTC.

This clone showed up just once. J is TRBJ2-7 and V is TRBV29-1; 7 bases are a match to TRBD1. The germline V gene has CDR1 SQVTM and CDR2 ANQGSEA. V shed 6 bases and J 2 bases; nucleotides not matched to a gene: 4. The CDR3 sequence is 12 residues long. CDR3 region: CSVRDSAYEQYF. The CDR3 DNA reads as TGCAGCGTACGGGACAGTGCCTACGAGCAGTACTTC.

The rearrangement links TRBV24-1 to TRBJ1-2; D uncertain. Germline V CDR1 and CDR2: KGHDR, SFDVKD. The CDR3 is made up of 13 amino acids. The ends were cut back, 7 bases at V and 3 bases at J, with 11 bases in the middle. The CDR3 DNA reads as TGTGCCACCAGCGCACCGGGAGACTATGGCTACACCTTC. This translates into CATSAPGDYGYTF.

The chain joins TRBV19 to TRBJ2-1, with D possibly matching TRBD1 (6 bases). In germline, CDR1 is LNHDA, CDR2 SQIVND (reference sequence). Trimming cost V 9 bases and J 2 bases, with 17 bases left between them. The CDR3 is 15 amino acids. CDR3 residues: CASSRQAGAYNEQFF. The DNA of the CDR3 is TGTGCCAGCTCTCGACAGGCCGGAGCCTACAATGAGCAGTTCTTC.

V is TRBV29-1 and J is TRBJ2-3, with TRBD2 as a possible D gene (7 bases). Trimming removed 4 bases at V and 0 bases at J, with 14 bases between. Looked up from germline, CDR1 is SQVTM and CDR2 is ANQGSEA. The CDR3 is 15 residues long. The CDR3 DNA sequence: TGCAGCGTTGTGGGGGCGGGGGCTAGCACAGATACGCAGTATTTT. Its translation is CSVVGAGASTDTQYF.

This chain uses TRBV27 with TRBJ1-1; D is ambiguous. Germline CDR1 and CDR2: MNHEY and SMNVEV (reference sequence). This CDR3 spans 13 amino acids. V shed 3 bases and J shed 1 base, with 6 bases lying between them. CDR3 amino acids: CASSLTPNTEAFF. CDR3 DNA sequence: TGTGCCAGCAGTTTGACACCGAACACTGAAGCTTTCTTT.

This clone was observed a handful of times. The chain couples TRBV4-3 to TRBJ1-4, with D tentatively TRBD1 (5 bases). Trimming left V 0 bases short and J 0 bases short, with 11 bases between. This CDR3 is built from 17 residues. CDR1 and CDR2 (germline): LGHNA, YSLEER. The CDR3 protein is CASSQDLGTTTNEKLFF. The CDR3 nucleotides are TGCGCCAGCAGCCAAGATCTGGGGACTACAACTAATGAAAAACTGTTTTTT.

This clone was seen just once. The J gene is TRBJ2-7, the V gene TRBV5-4, with 8 positions matching TRBD2. The CDR3 is 16 amino acids. Germline V gene sequence: CDR1 SGHNT, CDR2 YYREEE (reference sequence). V dropped 4 bases and J dropped 1; count of bases not matched to a gene: 10. CDR3 sequence (DNA): TGTGCCAGCAGCCCGGCGGGAGGCATTATATCCTACGAGCAGTACTTC. Translated: CASSPAGGIISYEQYF.

This clone has just one count. This sequence joins TRBV2 and TRBJ2-2; 8 bases are a match to TRBD2. V gave up 7 bases and J gave up 7 bases; unmatched junction bases: 8. CDR3 length: 14 amino acids. In germline, CDR1 is SNHLY, CDR2 FYNNEI. CDR3 loop: CASMSGGVSGELFF. CDR3 sequence (DNA): TGTGCCAGCATGAGCGGGGGAGTTAGCGGGGAGCTGTTTTTT.

This clone came up a few times. The chain has TRBV24-1 and TRBJ2-1; 9 bases agree with TRBD2. Germline CDR1 KGHDR, CDR2 SFDVKD. Trimming at V came to 2 bases and at J to 4 bases, leaving 5 bases not matched to a gene. The CDR3 spans 16 residues. The CDR3 DNA reads as TGTGCCACCAGTGATTACCAGCGGGGGGATTACAATGAGCAGTTCTTC. Its translation: CATSDYQRGDYNEQFF.